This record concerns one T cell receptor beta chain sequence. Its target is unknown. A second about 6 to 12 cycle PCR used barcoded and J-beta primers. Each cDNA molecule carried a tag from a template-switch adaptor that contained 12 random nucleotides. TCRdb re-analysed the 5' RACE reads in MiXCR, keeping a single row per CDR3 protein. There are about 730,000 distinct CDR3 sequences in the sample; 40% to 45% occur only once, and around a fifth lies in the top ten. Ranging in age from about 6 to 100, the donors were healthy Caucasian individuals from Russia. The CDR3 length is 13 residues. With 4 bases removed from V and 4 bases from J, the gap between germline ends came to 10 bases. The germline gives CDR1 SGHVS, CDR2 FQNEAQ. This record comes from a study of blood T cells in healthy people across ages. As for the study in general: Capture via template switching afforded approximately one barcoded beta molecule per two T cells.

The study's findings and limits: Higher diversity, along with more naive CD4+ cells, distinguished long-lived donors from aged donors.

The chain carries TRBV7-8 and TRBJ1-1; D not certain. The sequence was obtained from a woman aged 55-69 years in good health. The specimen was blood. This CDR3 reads CASSSRRGTEAFF. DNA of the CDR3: TGTGCCAGCAGCTCCCGGCGGGGCACTGAAGCTTTCTTT.